Listed below are T cell receptor beta chains from one sample, sequenced in a study of molecular identifiers for immune sequencing clone quantification. MiXCR, run by TCRdb on the PCR reads, gives a single entry per CDR3 protein. Here the sample spans around 460,000 distinct CDR3 sequences, about 21% being singletons. Sequenced input: naive CD8+ T cells from blood, with Jurkat cell RNA spiked in. These receptor sequences come from a human donor in good health. Some libraries in this study had Jurkat cell RNA spiked in. CDR3s include the opening cysteine and the closing phenylalanine or tryptophan. A D gene is named only where the DNA matches it firmly. Size is omitted from some rows. Given values are once, few, many or a class for expanded clones.

V gene	J gene	D gene	clone size	CDR3 protein	CDR3 DNA
TRBV7-6	TRBJ2-5	NA	many	CASSLTRTVQETQYF	TGTGCCAGCAGCCTCACACGGACGGTCCAAGAGACCCAGTACTTC
TRBV4-1	TRBJ1-6	NA	many	CASSQEGNQGDSPLHF	TGCGCCAGCAGCCAAGAGGGGAATCAGGGTGATTCACCCCTCCACTTT
TRBV12-3/TRBV12-4	TRBJ1-5	NA	many	CASSPDSLNQPQHF	TGTGCCAGCAGTCCGGACAGCTTAAATCAGCCCCAGCATTTT
TRBV19	TRBJ2-1	NA	NA	CASSIGGTNNEQFF	TGTGCCAGTAGTATAGGGGGGACAAACAATGAGCAGTTCTTC
TRBV19	TRBJ2-3	TRBD2	NA	CASSQTSADTQYF	TGTGCCAGTAGCCAAACTAGCGCCGATACGCAGTATTTT
TRBV6-5	TRBJ2-7	NA	many	CASSPIGGYEQYF	TGTGCCAGCAGTCCCATAGGGGGTTACGAGCAGTACTTC
TRBV19	TRBJ2-3	TRBD2	few	CASMTSAWSTDTQYF	TGTGCCAGTATGACTAGCGCCTGGAGCACAGATACGCAGTATTTT
TRBV7-9	TRBJ2-3	TRBD2	many	CASTRTSGRDTQYF	TGTGCCAGCACCCGGACTAGCGGGAGAGATACGCAGTATTTT
TRBV28	TRBJ2-7	TRBD1	many	CASSQTGGGWEQYF	TGTGCCAGCAGTCAAACAGGGGGCGGATGGGAGCAGTACTTC
TRBV7-9	TRBJ2-3	NA	many	CASSLWSKSTDTQYF	TGTGCCAGCAGCTTATGGAGTAAGAGCACAGATACGCAGTATTTT
TRBV19	TRBJ2-7	NA	NA	CASSSDLGYEQYF	TGTGCCAGTAGTAGCGACCTCGGCTACGAGCAGTACTTC
TRBV7-2	TRBJ2-3	NA	many	CASSRPGQTDTQYF	TGTGCCAGCAGCAGGCCGGGACAAACAGATACGCAGTATTTT
TRBV9	TRBJ1-1	NA	many	CASSGPTDTEAFF	TGTGCCAGCAGCGGACCGACAGACACTGAAGCTTTCTTT
TRBV4-3	TRBJ1-1	NA	NA	CASNQDYTEAFF	TGCGCCAGCAACCAAGATTACACTGAAGCTTTCTTT
TRBV5-6	TRBJ1-6	NA	many	CASSQSPDGYNSPLHF	TGTGCCAGCAGCCAATCGCCGGACGGTTACAATTCACCCCTCCACTTT
TRBV10-2	TRBJ2-3	NA	many	CASSGWSFHTDTQYF	TGCGCCAGCAGTGGTTGGAGTTTCCACACAGATACGCAGTATTTT
TRBV3-1	TRBJ2-3	TRBD2	NA	CASSQRVGGISTDTQYF	TGTGCCAGCAGCCAAAGAGTCGGGGGGATAAGCACAGATACGCAGTATTTT
TRBV20-1	TRBJ1-5	TRBD1	many	CSALLDRVNGNQPQHF	TGCAGTGCCTTGCTCGACAGGGTCAATGGCAATCAGCCCCAGCATTTT
TRBV2	TRBJ2-3	NA	few	CASLDFRNTDTQYF	TGTGCCAGCTTGGATTTCCGGAACACAGATACGCAGTATTTT
TRBV20-1	TRBJ2-7	TRBD2	NA	CSAREGLAGVPERYF	TGCAGTGCTAGGGAAGGACTAGCGGGAGTGCCCGAGCGGTACTTC
TRBV6-6	TRBJ2-7	NA	many	CASSLTMAYEQYF	TGTGCCAGCAGTCTGACAATGGCCTACGAGCAGTACTTC
TRBV7-9	TRBJ2-1	NA	many	CASSPTLPVGDNEQFF	TGTGCCAGCAGTCCCACCCTTCCGGTGGGTGACAATGAGCAGTTCTTC
TRBV5-4	TRBJ1-1	NA	many	CASSPGVMNTEAFF	TGTGCCAGCAGCCCAGGAGTTATGAACACTGAAGCTTTCTTT
TRBV2	TRBJ1-5	NA	few	CASSTGGEVHQPQHF	TGTGCCAGCAGTACCGGGGGGGAGGTCCATCAGCCCCAGCATTTT
TRBV9	TRBJ2-2	TRBD2	NA	CASSAIVGLAGGPTGELFF	TGTGCCAGCAGCGCTATTGTAGGACTAGCGGGAGGGCCGACCGGGGAGCTGTTTTTT
TRBV7-2	TRBJ2-4	NA	many	CASSLEGLTLAKNIQYF	TGTGCCAGCAGCTTAGAGGGGCTGACTCTAGCCAAAAACATTCAGTACTTC
TRBV27	TRBJ1-2	TRBD1	NA	CASSFASGGASGYTF	TGTGCCAGCAGTTTCGCGTCAGGGGGCGCGTCGGGCTACACCTTC
TRBV5-4	TRBJ2-1	TRBD2	few	CASSGETSGIPYNEQFF	TGTGCCAGCAGCGGAGAAACTAGCGGGATACCCTACAATGAGCAGTTCTTC
TRBV7-9	TRBJ2-1	NA	NA	CASSPPTVYNEQFF	TGTGCCAGCAGCCCACCGACCGTGTACAATGAGCAGTTCTTC
TRBV7-6	TRBJ2-1	NA	NA	CASSLNPGPPFDEQFF	TGTGCCAGCAGCCTAAATCCGGGACCGCCTTTTGATGAGCAGTTCTTC
TRBV12-3/TRBV12-4	TRBJ2-2	TRBD2	NA	CASSFILAGYTGELFF	TGTGCCAGCAGTTTTATCCTAGCGGGGTACACCGGGGAGCTGTTTTTT
TRBV19	TRBJ2-7	NA	few	CASSIFQGPSYEQYF	TGTGCCAGTAGTATATTTCAGGGGCCCAGCTACGAGCAGTACTTC
TRBV30	TRBJ2-5	TRBD2	NA	CAWSVPPGLAVLGGTQYF	TGTGCCTGGAGTGTCCCGCCGGGACTAGCGGTTCTTGGGGGGACCCAGTACTTC
TRBV7-9	TRBJ1-1	NA	NA	CASGLMWGARTGAFF	TGTGCCAGCGGCTTAATGTGGGGGGCGAGGACTGGAGCTTTCTTT
TRBV7-9	TRBJ2-5	NA	few	CASSHRGAGTQETQYF	TGTGCCAGCAGCCATCGGGGGGCTGGGACCCAAGAGACCCAGTACTTC
TRBV28	TRBJ2-3	TRBD2	many	CASSLFAGGLDTQYF	TGTGCCAGCAGTTTATTCGCGGGGGGGTTAGATACGCAGTATTTT
TRBV28	TRBJ2-5	TRBD1	NA	CASSRDRGIGETQYF	TGTGCCAGCAGTCGGGACAGGGGGATCGGGGAGACCCAGTACTTC
TRBV5-8	TRBJ2-5	NA	few	CASSLEEGGLQETQYF	TGTGCCAGCAGCTTGGAAGAGGGGGGTTTACAAGAGACCCAGTACTTC
TRBV11-1	TRBJ2-5	NA	NA	CASSLEGVWETQYF	TGTGCCAGCAGTCTAGAAGGGGTTTGGGAGACCCAGTACTTC
TRBV11-3	TRBJ2-7	NA	NA	CASSPYPGEQYF	TGTGCCAGCAGTCCTTATCCCGGCGAGCAGTACTTC
TRBV5-1	TRBJ2-4	TRBD2	NA	CASNFWGTSGKNIQYF	TGCGCCAGCAACTTTTGGGGGACTAGCGGAAAAAACATTCAGTACTTC
TRBV19	TRBJ2-3	NA	NA	CASSMRWDRTDTQYF	TGTGCCAGTAGTATGAGGTGGGATCGCACAGATACGCAGTATTTT
TRBV12-3/TRBV12-4	TRBJ1-1	TRBD1	few	CASTQVGGSPEAFF	TGTGCCAGCACCCAAGTAGGGGGCTCCCCTGAAGCTTTCTTT
TRBV30	TRBJ1-5	NA	few	CAWSAVDSNQPQHF	TGTGCCTGGAGTGCGGTGGATAGCAATCAGCCCCAGCATTTT